The text below deals with one TCR beta chain. Antigen specificity is unknown. Use of 60 Vbeta and 13 Jbeta primers characterized the PCR. Authors' data handling: The authors later counted about 80 million unique TCR beta chains, some 10 million of them shared. Profiled with immunoSEQ multiplex PCR; TCRdb holds only in-frame clones, not every one. V and J calls and clone size are as listed in that table; D and trimming were resolved from the DNA. The data contain under 200,000 clones, roughly 80% of them singletons. The sample is drawn from a study of cytomegalovirus exposure and HLA in healthy donors. Points from the study as a whole: There were a few CMV-associated chains whose specificity for CMV antigens was confirmed in vitro.

Samples came from healthy bone marrow donors. Though nominally healthy at sampling, donors likely had unrecorded immune exposures. Germline lookup yields CDR1 MNHEY and CDR2 SVGAGI. V dropped 6 bases and J dropped 10; count of bases not matched to a gene: 14. The CDR3 has 15 residues. This rearrangement joins TRBV6-5 to TRBJ2-1; TRBD1 aligns across 8 bases. The receptor's source is a woman between 18 and 29 years old in good health and CMV-seronegative. The specimen was PBMCs. CDR3: CASSYDRGFPQEQFF. The CDR3 DNA is TGTGCCAGCAGCTACGACAGGGGCTTCCCACAGGAGCAGTTCTTC.